These T cell receptor beta chains were read from a single sample in a study of vaccination effects on CD4 cells after COVID-19. No antigen is known for these receptors. Sequencing was performed with immunoSEQ multiplex PCR; in TCRdb, only in-frame clones are kept and a portion is missing. This table holds about 28,000 clones, roughly 70% found once. This material consisted of CD4+ T cells from PBMCs cultured with HCoV-NL63 spike peptides, taken after COVID-19 vaccination. Receptor source: a human donor who received a COVID-19 vaccine. CDR3s include the opening cysteine and the closing phenylalanine or tryptophan. Each record gives: D gene, V gene, J gene, clone size, CDR3 protein, CDR3 DNA. The D gene is left open where the match is weak. Size is stated for part of the rows, as once, few or many counts, or as a class when the clone is expanded.

TRBD2	TRBV6-5	TRBJ2-7	-	CASKRPGLAEQYF	TGTGCCAGCAAACGACCGGGACTAGCGGAGCAGTACTTC
-	TRBV4-1	TRBJ2-1	-	CASRLGTSNYNEQFF	TGCGCCAGCAGGTTAGGGACTTCGAACTACAATGAGCAGTTCTTC
TRBD1	TRBV6-1	TRBJ1-2	-	CASSDAGQDYGYTF	TGTGCCAGCAGTGACGCCGGACAGGACTATGGCTACACCTTC
-	TRBV27	TRBJ1-2	few	CASSIQAASNYGYTF	TGTGCCAGCAGTATCCAGGCAGCATCAAACTATGGCTACACCTTC
-	TRBV29-1	TRBJ2-7	-	CSVEPGGTYEQYF	TGCAGCGTTGAGCCAGGGGGGACTTACGAGCAGTACTTC
-	TRBV10-3	TRBJ1-2	-	CAIMGNGGYTF	TGTGCCATTATGGGTAATGGCGGCTACACCTTC
TRBD2	TRBV4-2	TRBJ2-5	-	CASSQDRTSGGSETQYF	TGTGCCAGCAGCCAAGACCGGACTAGCGGGGGGTCGGAGACCCAGTACTTC
TRBD2	TRBV15	TRBJ2-1	-	CATSRTGGPYNEQFF	TGTGCCACCAGCAGAACGGGAGGGCCTTACAATGAGCAGTTCTTC
-	TRBV5-1	TRBJ2-2	once	CASSLAFLGNTGELFF	TGCGCCAGCAGCTTGGCTTTCCTGGGGAACACCGGGGAGCTGTTTTTT
TRBD1	TRBV7-6	TRBJ1-2	few	CASSSQDRGHYGYTF	TGTGCCAGCAGCTCCCAAGACAGGGGGCACTATGGCTACACCTTC
-	TRBV7-2	TRBJ1-6	-	CASSFSNSPLHF	TGTGCCAGCAGCTTCAGTAATTCACCCCTCCACTTT
-	TRBV9	TRBJ2-3	-	CASSVDPNTDTQYF	TGTGCCAGCAGCGTAGACCCAAACACAGATACGCAGTATTTT
-	TRBV19	TRBJ1-4	-	CASSIFGSGEKLFF	TGTGCCAGTAGTATCTTCGGATCAGGGGAAAAACTGTTTTTT
-	TRBV29-1	TRBJ2-4	-	CSVSGGGTKNIQYF	TGCAGCGTCTCGGGGGGCGGGACCAAAAACATTCAGTACTTC
-	TRBV5-1	TRBJ1-2	-	CASLPEGPFRGYGYTF	TGCGCCAGCTTACCGGAGGGCCCATTCAGGGGCTATGGCTACACCTTC
-	TRBV5-4	TRBJ2-5	-	CASSRSEQETQYF	TGTGCCAGCAGCAGGAGCGAGCAAGAGACCCAGTACTTC
-	TRBV11-3	TRBJ2-3	-	CASSSGTSTQYF	TGTGCCAGCAGCTCCGGGACAAGTACGCAGTATTTT
-	TRBV5-1	TRBJ1-1	-	CASSTVSLNTEAFF	TGCGCCAGCAGCACAGTCTCGCTTAACACTGAAGCTTTCTTT
-	TRBV5-1	TRBJ2-5	-	CASTGGGVQETQYF	TGCGCCAGCACCGGGGGTGGGGTCCAAGAGACCCAGTACTTC
-	TRBV18	TRBJ2-2	-	CASSQDRDANTGELFF	TGTGCCAGCTCACAAGACAGAGACGCGAACACCGGGGAGCTGTTTTTT
TRBD1	TRBV5-6	TRBJ1-6	-	CASSLLGQGNSPLHF	TGTGCCAGCAGCCTCCTCGGACAGGGTAATTCACCCCTCCACTTT
-	TRBV6-5	TRBJ2-5	few	CASSFRTAQETQYF	TGTGCCAGCAGTTTCCGGACAGCCCAAGAGACCCAGTACTTC
TRBD2	TRBV9	TRBJ2-2	-	CASSDLAGVNTGELFF	TGTGCCAGCAGCGACCTAGCGGGGGTGAACACCGGGGAGCTGTTTTTT
-	TRBV7-6	TRBJ2-2	-	CASSLVDTGELFF	TGTGCCAGCAGCTTAGTTGACACCGGGGAGCTGTTTTTT
TRBD2	TRBV9	TRBJ2-4	-	CASSVASGRVPQNIQYF	TGTGCCAGCAGCGTGGCTAGCGGGAGGGTCCCCCAAAACATTCAGTACTTC
TRBD2	TRBV2	TRBJ2-1	-	CASTRTLPGGDYNEQFF	TGTGCCAGCACGAGAACCCTACCCGGGGGGGACTACAATGAGCAGTTCTTC
-	TRBV30	TRBJ1-5	few	CAWSVAENQPQHF	TGTGCCTGGAGTGTAGCAGAAAATCAGCCCCAGCATTTT
-	TRBV5-6	TRBJ1-2	-	CASSLGGLQLQYGYTF	TGTGCCAGCAGCTTGGGGGGTTTACAGCTACAATATGGCTACACCTTC
TRBD1	TRBV19	TRBJ2-4	-	CASSDRGYGNIQYF	TGTGCCAGTAGTGACAGGGGGTACGGAAACATTCAGTACTTC
-	TRBV29-1	TRBJ2-2	-	CSVRGSLNTGELFF	TGCAGCGTTAGGGGCAGCCTAAACACCGGGGAGCTGTTTTTT
-	TRBV5-1	TRBJ1-1	-	CASSLDSRGTEAFF	TGCGCCAGCAGCTTGGACTCGAGGGGCACTGAAGCTTTCTTT
TRBD1	TRBV2	TRBJ2-2	-	CASTPKPDRAAGELFF	TGTGCCAGCACCCCAAAGCCCGACAGGGCCGCCGGGGAGCTGTTTTTT
TRBD1	TRBV2	TRBJ2-2	-	CASKGGQANGELFF	TGTGCCAGCAAGGGGGGACAGGCCAACGGGGAGCTGTTTTTT
-	TRBV6-5	TRBJ1-1	-	CAVEGDYTEAFF	TGTGCCGTGGAGGGAGACTACACTGAAGCTTTCTTT
-	TRBV11-2	TRBJ2-7	-	CASSQTQNEQYF	TGTGCCAGCAGCCAGACCCAGAACGAGCAGTACTTC
-	TRBV7-8	TRBJ2-2	-	CASSLTNLGTSGELFF	TGTGCCAGCAGCTTAACCAACTTGGGGACTTCCGGGGAGCTGTTTTTT
-	TRBV19	TRBJ1-2	-	CASSPLGGGDYGYTF	TGTGCCAGTAGTCCCCTCGGGGGGGGCGACTATGGCTACACCTTC
-	TRBV5-1	TRBJ2-7	-	CASSLEPDSYEQYF	TGCGCCAGCAGCTTGGAGCCAGACTCCTACGAGCAGTACTTC
-	TRBV3-1/TRBV3-2	TRBJ2-5	once	CASSQEWLRGTQYF	TGTGCCAGCAGCCAAGAATGGCTTCGCGGGACCCAGTACTTC
-	TRBV9	TRBJ1-5	-	CASSVEGSNQPQHF	TGTGCCAGCAGCGTAGAGGGTAGCAATCAGCCCCAGCATTTT
-	TRBV5-1	TRBJ1-2	-	CASSLDQGWDGYTF	TGCGCCAGCAGCTTGGATCAGGGTTGGGATGGCTACACCTTC